These T cell receptor beta chains were read from a single sample in a study of Graves' ophthalmopathy and Graves' hyperthyroidism. TCRdb passed the multiplex PCR reads through MiXCR, listing each CDR3 protein once. The sample holds some 1.1 million distinct CDR3 sequences; 35% to 45% are singletons and the top ten take roughly 10%. What was sequenced was peripheral blood or thyroid tissue (not recorded which). These receptors were obtained from an adult man with Graves' hyperthyroidism. Both conserved end residues are trimmed from each CDR3. The order of the fields is V gene, J gene, clone size, CDR3 protein. Clone size is stated in some rows and not others, as once, few, many or a class when expanded.

v_gene: TRBV28
j_gene: TRBJ1-2
abundance: many
CDR3aa: ASSTITGGDYGYT

v_gene: TRBV7-9
j_gene: TRBJ2-7
abundance: many
CDR3aa: ASSMIEGPVGYEQY

v_gene: TRBV30
j_gene: TRBJ2-7
abundance: few
CDR3aa: AWSATTWEQY

v_gene: TRBV30
j_gene: TRBJ1-1
abundance: .
CDR3aa: AFGVSEAF

v_gene: TRBV7-7
j_gene: TRBJ2-7
abundance: many
CDR3aa: ASSAGTGYEQY

v_gene: TRBV6-6
j_gene: TRBJ1-4
abundance: .
CDR3aa: ASSYSRTTNEKLF

v_gene: TRBV6-1
j_gene: TRBJ1-1
abundance: many
CDR3aa: ASSGQGKTEAF

v_gene: TRBV11-2
j_gene: TRBJ1-4
abundance: .
CDR3aa: ASSLETGGRQKLF

v_gene: TRBV7-6
j_gene: TRBJ1-3
abundance: many
CDR3aa: ASSLDPETGNSGNTIY

v_gene: TRBV27
j_gene: TRBJ1-4
abundance: few
CDR3aa: ASSSPGQRNEKLF

v_gene: TRBV7-3
j_gene: TRBJ2-7
abundance: few
CDR3aa: ASSFLRLAGCKDEQY

v_gene: TRBV10-3
j_gene: TRBJ1-5
abundance: .
CDR3aa: ASSRTRNSNNQPQH

v_gene: TRBV2
j_gene: TRBJ2-5
abundance: .
CDR3aa: ASSVKWGGTGETQY

v_gene: TRBV25-1
j_gene: TRBJ2-5
abundance: .
CDR3aa: ASSYSWEAQY

v_gene: TRBV4-1
j_gene: TRBJ2-2
abundance: .
CDR3aa: ASSQDGGWTGELF

v_gene: TRBV5-5
j_gene: TRBJ2-7
abundance: few
CDR3aa: ASSLRDRLYEQY

v_gene: TRBV7-9
j_gene: TRBJ2-1
abundance: .
CDR3aa: ASSPSRAGYNEQF

v_gene: TRBV20-1
j_gene: TRBJ2-7
abundance: .
CDR3aa: SAREGPPLSYEQY

v_gene: TRBV7-9
j_gene: TRBJ1-4
abundance: .
CDR3aa: ASSLAPGRSNEKLF

v_gene: TRBV10-3
j_gene: TRBJ2-5
abundance: few
CDR3aa: ASSPNRGGSETQY

v_gene: TRBV2
j_gene: TRBJ1-5
abundance: .
CDR3aa: ASSAGRYQETQH

v_gene: TRBV5-1
j_gene: TRBJ1-4
abundance: once
CDR3aa: ASQVGVTNEKLF

v_gene: TRBV5-1
j_gene: TRBJ2-5
abundance: few
CDR3aa: ASSGGLAGGYQETQY

v_gene: TRBV29-1
j_gene: TRBJ1-2
abundance: many
CDR3aa: SVEATGNYGYT

v_gene: TRBV24-1
j_gene: TRBJ2-7
abundance: .
CDR3aa: ASSNINGAGEQY

v_gene: TRBV4-1
j_gene: TRBJ2-7
abundance: .
CDR3aa: ASSLLSGALSYEQY

v_gene: TRBV7-9
j_gene: TRBJ2-2
abundance: .
CDR3aa: ASSPGQGNGELF

v_gene: TRBV24-1
j_gene: TRBJ2-1
abundance: .
CDR3aa: ATSKGQRDYNEQF

v_gene: TRBV20-1
j_gene: TRBJ2-1
abundance: .
CDR3aa: SAREGLAGGNEQF

v_gene: TRBV20-1
j_gene: TRBJ1-2
abundance: few
CDR3aa: SASPEANYGYT

v_gene: TRBV6-5
j_gene: TRBJ2-5
abundance: many
CDR3aa: ASSTGGQETQY

v_gene: TRBV12-3/TRBV12-4
j_gene: TRBJ2-6
abundance: many
CDR3aa: ASRPPGGTGANVLT

v_gene: TRBV29-1
j_gene: TRBJ2-2
abundance: many
CDR3aa: SVRRPSGRNGELF

v_gene: TRBV20-1
j_gene: TRBJ2-7
abundance: many
CDR3aa: SARQVATYEQY

v_gene: TRBV30
j_gene: TRBJ1-1
abundance: .
CDR3aa: AWSRQGDTRGGAF

v_gene: TRBV2
j_gene: TRBJ2-5
abundance: .
CDR3aa: ASTGTGGLRETQY

v_gene: TRBV9
j_gene: TRBJ1-1
abundance: few
CDR3aa: ASSAYSGTSTEAF

v_gene: TRBV5-1
j_gene: TRBJ1-5
abundance: .
CDR3aa: ASSLDGQPPDGSQH

v_gene: TRBV7-9
j_gene: TRBJ1-1
abundance: many
CDR3aa: ASSGTQGVRTEAF

v_gene: TRBV4-3
j_gene: TRBJ1-2
abundance: few
CDR3aa: ASSQGSHNYGYT

v_gene: TRBV7-2
j_gene: TRBJ2-7
abundance: .
CDR3aa: ASNVQGTAEQY

v_gene: TRBV7-9
j_gene: TRBJ2-5
abundance: many
CDR3aa: ASSLTAETQY

v_gene: TRBV5-1
j_gene: TRBJ2-2
abundance: .
CDR3aa: ASSIQGGNTGELF

v_gene: TRBV14
j_gene: TRBJ1-1
abundance: once
CDR3aa: ASSQTRDSAF

v_gene: TRBV19
j_gene: TRBJ1-4
abundance: .
CDR3aa: ASSPSSGTTNEKLF

v_gene: TRBV6-2/TRBV6-3
j_gene: TRBJ1-1
abundance: many
CDR3aa: ASYNGFLAEAF

v_gene: TRBV9
j_gene: .
abundance: .
CDR3aa: ASSVAPGGYYYEQY

v_gene: TRBV6-6
j_gene: TRBJ2-7
abundance: .
CDR3aa: ASSPFRGAYEQY

v_gene: TRBV14
j_gene: TRBJ1-2
abundance: .
CDR3aa: ASSAASMVRGYT

v_gene: TRBV5-1
j_gene: TRBJ1-1
abundance: .
CDR3aa: ASSAAGSWREAF

v_gene: TRBV7-7
j_gene: TRBJ2-3
abundance: once
CDR3aa: ASSPERATDTQY